This T cell receptor (beta chain) was identified in a study of beta chain features in type 1 diabetes. This CDR3 has 15 amino acids. Between the trimmed V and J ends, which lost 5 bases and 0 bases, there was a span of 11 bases. In germline, CDR1 is SQVTM, CDR2 ANQGSEA. What was sequenced were expressed TCRB transcripts, since all of the isolated RNA had been reverse transcribed. The assay was immunoSEQ multiplex PCR, and TCRdb's table has in-frame clones only and misses some. The sample has hundreds of thousands of clones, 15% to 20% seen once; the top ten hold 0.023%. The receptor was isolated from a woman younger than 30 in good health. Sequencing was carried out using naive CD4+ T cells from blood. The chain joins TRBV29-1 to TRBJ2-6; possibly TRBD1 for D (6 bases). The CDR3 loop is CSVKTGTSGANVLTF. CDR3 nucleotide sequence: TGCAGCGTTAAAACAGGGACCTCTGGGGCCAACGTCCTGACTTTC.